This is a list of T cell receptor beta chains from one sample in a study of blood T cell repertoires in COVID-19. Generated by immunoSEQ multiplex PCR, the TCRdb table keeps only in-frame clones and is missing some. The sample has 150,000 or so clones, roughly 82% seen once. The sample comprised peripheral blood. The receptors were gathered from a woman in her 50s in a cohort sampled during active or convalescent COVID-19. The CDR3 runs from the conserved cysteine through the conserved F or W. A D gene is named only where the DNA matches it firmly. Size values are once, few and many counts, or a class for expanded clones, and some rows have none.

D: TRBD1
V: TRBV3-1/TRBV3-2
J: TRBJ1-1
size: -
CDR3: CASSPWDRVAEAFF
DNA: TGTGCCAGCAGCCCTTGGGACAGGGTGGCCGAAGCTTTCTTT

D: -
V: TRBV20-1
J: TRBJ1-2
size: many
CDR3: CSASSGDYGYTF
DNA: TGCAGTGCTAGTTCAGGGGACTATGGCTACACCTTC

D: -
V: TRBV6-2/TRBV6-3
J: TRBJ2-7
size: -
CDR3: CASSYEEGYEQYF
DNA: TGTGCCAGCAGTTACGAGGAAGGCTACGAGCAGTACTTC

D: -
V: TRBV19
J: TRBJ1-4
size: -
CDR3: CASSSEGATNEKLFF
DNA: TGTGCCAGTAGTTCGGAGGGAGCAACTAATGAAAAACTGTTTTTT

D: TRBD2
V: TRBV11-2
J: TRBJ2-3
size: few
CDR3: CASSFPPGGVADTQYF
DNA: TGTGCCAGCAGCTTCCCCCCCGGGGGGGTTGCAGATACGCAGTATTTT

D: -
V: TRBV7-2
J: TRBJ1-5
size: -
CDR3: CASSFNGGASQPQHF
DNA: TGTGCCAGCAGCTTTAACGGCGGGGCGAGTCAGCCCCAGCATTTT

D: -
V: TRBV4-2
J: TRBJ2-2
size: -
CDR3: CASSQDNLLASTTGELFF
DNA: TGTGCCAGCAGCCAAGACAACCTGCTAGCGTCGACCACCGGGGAGCTGTTTTTT

D: TRBD2
V: TRBV9
J: TRBJ2-1
size: -
CDR3: CASSVGLSGGTNEQFF
DNA: TGTGCCAGCAGCGTAGGCCTTAGCGGGGGTACGAATGAGCAGTTCTTC

D: -
V: TRBV9
J: TRBJ2-5
size: -
CDR3: CASSVGGGARRYQETQYF
DNA: TGTGCCAGCAGCGTAGGGGGCGGTGCGCGGCGGTACCAAGAGACCCAGTACTTC

D: -
V: TRBV12-3/TRBV12-4
J: TRBJ2-3
size: few
CDR3: CASSFSGNTQYF
DNA: TGTGCCAGCAGTTTTTCGGGGAATACGCAGTATTTT

D: -
V: TRBV7-9
J: TRBJ1-6
size: -
CDR3: CASSPESRKNSPLHF
DNA: TGTGCCAGCAGCCCCGAATCCAGGAAAAATTCACCCCTCCACTTT

D: -
V: TRBV14
J: TRBJ1-1
size: -
CDR3: CASSQVGRGNTEAFF
DNA: TGTGCCAGCAGCCAAGTGGGCAGGGGGAACACTGAAGCTTTCTTT

D: -
V: TRBV5-8
J: TRBJ1-5
size: -
CDR3: CASRGRDQPQHF
DNA: TGTGCCAGCAGGGGGCGAGATCAGCCCCAGCATTTT

D: -
V: TRBV28
J: TRBJ1-5
size: -
CDR3: CASCFMGLGRGGEPQHF
DNA: TGTGCCAGCTGTTTTATGGGCTTGGGGCGGGGAGGGGAGCCCCAGCATTTT

D: TRBD2
V: TRBV24-1
J: TRBJ2-3
size: -
CDR3: CATSDPSGGRTDTQYF
DNA: TGTGCCACCAGTGATCCAAGCGGGGGGCGCACAGATACGCAGTATTTT

D: TRBD1
V: TRBV18
J: TRBJ2-2
size: -
CDR3: CASSPGQGSTGELFF
DNA: TGTGCCAGCTCACCAGGACAGGGGTCCACCGGGGAGCTGTTTTTT

D: -
V: TRBV4-2
J: TRBJ1-2
size: few
CDR3: CASSQDSGKANYGYTF
DNA: TGTGCCAGCAGCCAAGATAGCGGTAAAGCTAACTATGGCTACACCTTC

D: TRBD1
V: TRBV7-8
J: TRBJ2-2
size: -
CDR3: CASSLGQGDTGELFF
DNA: TGTGCCAGCAGCTTGGGACAGGGTGACACCGGGGAGCTGTTTTTT

D: -
V: TRBV19
J: TRBJ2-1
size: -
CDR3: CASSPGTGAYNEQFF
DNA: TGTGCCAGTAGTCCTGGGACTGGTGCCTACAATGAGCAGTTCTTC

D: TRBD2
V: TRBV6-6
J: TRBJ2-7
size: -
CDR3: CASITGTSGAYEQYF
DNA: TGTGCCAGCATCACCGGGACTAGCGGGGCTTACGAGCAGTACTTC

D: -
V: TRBV7-2
J: TRBJ2-7
size: -
CDR3: CASSLKTFRREQYF
DNA: TGTGCCAGCAGCCTAAAGACCTTCCGGCGGGAGCAGTACTTC

D: -
V: TRBV7-6
J: TRBJ1-1
size: many
CDR3: CASSPQENTEAFF
DNA: TGTGCCAGCAGCCCCCAGGAGAACACTGAAGCTTTCTTT